This TCR beta chain was identified during a study of cytomegalovirus exposure and HLA in healthy donors (dated by TCRdb to about 2017). Regarding the study in general: In an earlier analysis of roughly 500 of the donors, approximately 260 Gb of sequence data and 95 million to 130 million unique TCR beta sequences from about 180 million T cells were reported. The study aimed to test whether cataloging public T cell receptors could reveal signatures of past pathogen exposure. An earlier analysis of 500 to 750 of the donors applied high-throughput TCR beta sequencing to assess whether each TCR beta V gene segment acted as functional or pseudogenic. Every repertoire in the discovery cohort had been generated on one and the same sequencing platform. Roughly five DR-DQ haplotypes were handled as single units for association and clustering, since linkage in the cohort was strong. Besides the first cohort of under 700 subjects, a separate validation cohort made up of 120 or so different subjects was used. Both class I and class II loci were covered by HLA typing, at four-digit resolution. A later analysis re-examined previously published TCR beta repertoires from about 700 donors and added high-resolution HLA genotyping to investigate patterns of TCR occurrence. The study profiled the T cell repertoires of under 700 subjects by immunosequencing and related them to cytomegalovirus serostatus. Rather than using new phenotypic data, the later analysis identified candidate immune exposures from TCR beta sequences and from how often those sequences occurred across donors. A later genetic analysis took genome-wide SNP genotypes for about three fifths of the roughly 700 donors and used that subset as a discovery cohort. Approximately 310 gigabases of sequencing data and approximately 80 million unique TCR sequences were included in an early release covering 550 to 800 HLA-typed donors. The number of donors typed differed by locus, with about 629-630 for A, B, C, DRB1 and DQB1, about 500 for DQA1, 600 to 610 for DPA1, and 400 to 490 for DPB1. The study combined high-throughput TCR immunosequencing, statistical association of individual TCRs with disease status, and machine learning to predict cytomegalovirus infection status. Across roughly 420 genotyped donors of the cohort, an average of about 240,000 unique TCR beta nucleotide sequences per donor were sequenced, and roughly 20% of those sequences were non-productive. Donor age, sex, ethnicity and CMV serostatus were compiled together with the repertoire data. Among the roughly 380 genotyped donors, approximately 82% belonged to the genetic ancestry cluster associated with self-reported Caucasian donors. Results the study describes overall, beyond this receptor: The classifier was reported to diagnose cytomegalovirus status with high specificity and sensitivity in both the original and validation cohorts. In an earlier analysis of more than 500 of the donors, most TCR beta V segments appeared in productive rearrangements about 87% or about 30% of the time, broadly matching IMGT annotations. Because counts were too low, some 16 rarely observed V segments, including chromosome 9 orphons, were excluded from the earlier analysis of several hundred of the donors. A total of 164 TCR beta chains were listed by the study as associated with cytomegalovirus. Roughly uniform sequencing depth across donors was assumed in presence/absence analyses, although this assumption may not hold. Linkage disequilibrium might explain the correlated functional status among segregating V segments, but an unknown experimental factor could not be excluded. Three of the identified cytomegalovirus-associated TCR beta chains were confirmed in vitro to be specific for cytomegalovirus antigens. Compared with equally common non-associated chains, HLA-associated TCR beta chains in a later analysis were more clonally expanded and had lower generation probabilities. In this cohort, only TCR beta chains were sequenced, and detectable features were limited by the absence of alpha or paired-chain data. Some IMGT-functional V segments, including TRBV6-2 and TRBV6-3, could not be told apart with the 87-base-pair reads, so those segments were excluded. HLA typing was unavailable for some donors at each locus, so association tests used only the typed subset. At a false discovery rate of 0.05, a later analysis linked roughly 17,000 TCR beta sequences to specific HLA alleles. A later analysis found that most CMV-associated TCR beta chains appeared HLA-restricted, with HLA associations seemingly driven largely by CMV exposure. In a later genetic analysis, fewer N-insertions in productive TCRs were reported among donors in an Asian-associated ancestry cluster than the roughly 670-donor mean. A cluster of highly shared sequence variants was judged likely to represent a technical artifact of the sequencing pipeline. According to the authors, the approach could potentially be generalized to other disease states and immunological phenotypes. V-gene and J-gene trimming of TCR beta chains was associated with a missense DCLRE1C variant in a later genetic analysis, and the association was replicated in an independent cohort. Strong co-occurrence of HLA alleles, especially DR and DQ, made assigning TCR associations to individual alleles difficult. Several of the top co-occurrence clusters appeared to be linked to parvovirus B19, influenza, CMV and Epstein-Barr virus, according to a later analysis. A further reported finding was that TCR beta sequences accurately predicted the HLA-A and HLA-B alleles for most subjects in the first cohort. Across donors, most TCR sequences were observed very rarely, whereas some public TCRs were present in many individuals. Immune exposure information for the cohort was limited to CMV serostatus. According to a later analysis, TCR association rates differed among HLA loci, with DRB1 alleles showing the most associated TCRs and HLA-C alleles showing the fewest.

Turning to this clone: Which antigen it targets is not known. No base quality information exists; no much larger clone differs at one position.

A distance of 10 bases separates the germline ends of V and J, which lose 1 base and 0 bases respectively. The CDR3 runs 15 amino acids, cysteine and phenylalanine included. Only the CDR3 DNA is retained, 45 bases long and in frame from the first base. Looking up the germline V gene yields CDR1 MNHEY and CDR2 SVGAGI. The method was the immunoSEQ multiplex PCR assay. The multiplex PCR relied on a mix of 60 forward primers for TCR Vbeta segments and 13 reverse primers for TCR Jbeta segments. The CDR3 region of rearranged TCR beta genes was amplified from genomic DNA by a multiplex PCR assay. The amplified TCR beta libraries were sequenced on the Illumina HiSeq System as 87-base-pair reads. The authors' analysis ran thus. A later analysis tallied around 82 million unique TCR beta chains across the 650 to 750 repertoires, and about 12 million of those chains were shared by two or more donors. A nearest-neighbor algorithm error-corrected the raw reads and collapsed the reads into unique sequences, merging closely related sequences to remove PCR and sequencing errors. V, D and J gene segments were assigned by aligning CDR3 sequences to IMGT reference sequences. For a sequence to be retained, a match of at least six nucleotides to both a V gene segment and a J gene segment was required. Rearrangements were called productive when the CDR3 lacked stop codons and stayed in frame with V and J; all others were non-productive. CDR3 was defined by IMGT convention, running from the second conserved V-encoded cysteine to the conserved J-encoded phenylalanine. The earlier analysis of about 610 of the donors excluded sequences that lacked an unambiguous match to a single V gene segment. An earlier analysis of roughly 590 of the donors called V segments functional above 56.7% productive rearrangements and segregating when the between-donor standard deviation exceeded 5%. To diagnose cytomegalovirus status from the catalog of TCR beta chain sequences, a statistical classification framework was built. In a later analysis, TCR nucleotide sequences were compared against IMGT/GENE-DB human TR gene sequences so that V and J genes could be assigned. In a later analysis, CDR3 sequences and most-parsimonious VDJ recombination scenarios were assigned using the TCRdist pipeline. A later analysis defined each TCR beta chain by its CDR3 amino acid sequence plus V-gene family, and excluded reads lacking a unique V-gene family. In a later analysis, 500 to 650 highly shared, low-generation-probability nucleotide sequences were removed to address suspected cross-contamination and a sequencing artifact. In a later analysis, a clonal expansion index was calculated for each public chain from normalized within-repertoire ranks of inferred template counts. In a later analysis, generation probabilities were computed with a VDJ recombination model fitted to out-of-frame rearrangements, and the resulting probabilities were checked against IGoR. In a later analysis, TCR-TCR, TCR-HLA and TCR-CMV co-occurrence was scored with hypergeometric tests, and a repertoire-size bias correction was applied to TCR pairs. In a later analysis, false discovery rates were estimated by permuting HLA or CMV assignments 20 times. In a later analysis, co-occurring TCRs were grouped using DBSCAN, with TCRdist sequence similarity added in when clustering inside HLA-allele-positive subsets. For co-occurrence clustering, repertoires with fewer than 30,000 or more than 120,000 public chains were excluded, along with about five repertoires with anomalous nucleotide sharing. The immuneACCESS repertoire file appears here via TCRdb, limited to in-frame rearrangements. These files lack a portion of the clones; in checked studies, under half of the deficit traces to unresolved V genes, and the cause of the others is not known. V, J and clone size reflect that table, while D and trimming were determined from the DNA. A total of around 180,000 clones appear in this sample, about 82% of them only once. The biggest ten clones account for less than 2.5% of the sample.

The cohort comprised some 680 healthy bone marrow donors. At the time of sampling, all cohort members were nominally healthy, though unrecorded immune exposures were likely present. The donor tested CMV seronegative and was one of the 352 seronegative cohort members. Each donor provided a peripheral blood sample, and peripheral blood mononuclear cells were used for TCR beta sequencing. Genomic DNA extraction from the blood cell samples was performed with the Qiagen DNeasy Blood Extraction Kit. In this chain, TRBV6-5 is recombined with TRBJ2-7; TRBD2 is a possible D gene, resting on 5 matching bases. Material for sequencing was PBMCs. The receptor was isolated from a male donor in good health and CMV-seronegative. The CDR3 protein is CASSYFGVSSYEQYF. The nucleotides read TGTGCCAGCAGTTACTTCGGGGTGAGCTCCTACGAGCAGTACTTC.